Shown below are 15 T cell receptor beta chains from a single sample sequenced in a study of CD8+CD57+ T cells in acquired aplastic anemia. Profiling of TCR beta VDJ combinations and CDR3 sequences used genomic DNA as template. TCRdb passed the reads through MiXCR, listing each CDR3 protein once. The sample yields 350,000 to 450,000 distinct CDR3 sequences, just under 70% seen once. Input material: sorted CD4+, CD8+, or CD8+CD57+ T cells (not recorded which) from PBMCs. The receptors stem from a human donor in good health, serving as a control.

The rearrangement uses TRBV29-1 and TRBJ2-5, with 7 positions matching TRBD2. The CDR3 spans 13 residues. Per the germline V gene, CDR1 is SQVTM and CDR2 is ANQGSEA. With 6 bases clipped from V and 6 bases from J, the junction kept 10 bases outside the gene matches. For the CDR3, the DNA is TGCAGCGTGGGGTGGGGGGGGGGAAAGACCCAGTACTTC. As protein: CSVGWGGGKTQYF.

This rearrangement joins TRBV6-5 to TRBJ1-1; 7 nucleotides line up with TRBD1. CDR1 MNHEY and CDR2 SVGAGI come from the germline V gene. The CDR3 runs to 14 residues. The V gene end was trimmed by 9 bases and the J gene end by 1 base; junction bases not matched to a gene: 8. CDR3 in DNA: TGTGCCAGTACGCTCGGGACAGCGAACACTGAAGCTTTCTTT. It encodes CASTLGTANTEAFF.

V gene TRBV5-1 combines with J gene TRBJ2-3; no clear D gene. The CDR3 consists of 15 residues. With 4 bases removed from V and 5 bases from J, the gap between germline ends came to 17 bases. The germline V gene has CDR1 SGHRS and CDR2 YFSETQ. This chain's CDR3 is CASSQISNTGDTQYF. The DNA for the CDR3 is TGCGCCAGCAGCCAGATATCGAACACCGGAGATACGCAGTATTTT. The full variable domain, rest sourced from reference TRBV5-1 and TRBJ2-3, is KAGVTQTPRYLIKTRGQQVTLSCSPISGHRSVSWYQQTPGQGLQFLFEYFSETQRNKGNFPGRFSGRQFSNSRSEMNVSTLELGDSALYLCASSQISNTGDTQYFGPGTRLTVL.

This clonotype has a count of ten or more. This chain joins TRBV6-1 and TRBJ2-1; D call uncertain. This CDR3 has 12 residues. The V end was cut by 3 bases, the J end by 12 bases, with 12 bases between. Germline V gene sequence: CDR1 MNHNS, CDR2 SASEGT. The CDR3 sequence: CASSDFPHGQFF. The CDR3 DNA follows: TGTGCCAGCAGTGATTTCCCCCACGGGCAGTTCTTC.

The chain has TRBV7-2 and TRBJ1-6; perhaps TRBD1 as D (5 bases). CDR1 SGHTA and CDR2 FQGNSA come from the germline V gene. The CDR3 spans 14 residues. Trimming cost V 3 bases and J 11 bases, with 14 bases left between them. As DNA, the CDR3 is TGTGCCAGCAGCTTGGACACCTATAACACACCCCTCCACTTT. Translating it yields CASSLDTYNTPLHF.

This clonotype came up a few times. V is TRBV10-3 and J is TRBJ1-2, with D possibly being TRBD1 (6 bases). Between the trimmed V and J ends, which lost 2 bases and 6 bases, there was a span of 10 bases. The CDR3 consists of 13 residues. CDR1 ENHRY and CDR2 SYGVKD come from the germline V gene. CDR3 bases: TGTGCCATCAGTGAGGTACAGGGTGATGGCTACACCTTC. Translating gives CAISEVQGDGYTF.

The genes are TRBV9 and TRBJ2-7; D may be TRBD2 (6 bases). Germline V gene sequence: CDR1 SGDLS, CDR2 YYNGEE. The CDR3 sequence is 15 residues long. The germline V and J ends were trimmed by 4 bases and 0 bases, with 14 bases remaining between them. CDR3 region: CASSFIGTDSYEQYF. DNA of the CDR3: TGTGCCAGCAGCTTCATTGGGACTGACTCCTACGAGCAGTACTTC.

This clonotype has a single count. Compared with germline, one end of the junction differs, possibly owing to a read error. The chain combines TRBV11-2 with TRBJ1-5, with D unresolved. CDR3 length: 15 amino acids. Germline V lookup: CDR1 SGHAT, CDR2 FQNNGV. The CDR3 DNA reads TGTGCCAGTAGCTCGCCAAGGCCTCACAATCAGCCCCAGCATTTT. Translating it yields CASSSPRPHNQPQHF.

The chain recombines TRBV7-4 with TRBJ1-6; no reliable D call. V was cut by 1 base and J by 18 bases, with 16 bases left in between. Per germline, CDR1 SGHVT and CDR2 SQSDAQ. The CDR3 has 13 residues. The CDR3 coding sequence is TGTGCCAGCAGCTTAGAGGCGCAGTCCCCCGACCACTTT. It specifies CASSLEAQSPDHF.

This clonotype has a count of ten or more. This chain joins TRBV9 and TRBJ2-2; 11 positions agree with TRBD1. Unmatched junction bases numbered 8, after V lost 4 bases and J lost 6 bases. There are 16 residues in the CDR3. Germline V gene lookup returns CDR1 SGDLS and CDR2 YYNGEE. For the CDR3, the DNA is TGTGCCAGCAGCCCCAGGACAGGGGGCCTCTCCGGGGAGCTGTTTTTT. Residues: CASSPRTGGLSGELFF.

To note about this clonotype: One end of the junction fails to match germline, which may point to a read error. The chain is built from TRBV7-3 and TRBJ2-5, with 12 positions matching TRBD2. The CDR3 covers 16 residues. Germline CDR1 and CDR2: SGHTA and FQGTGA. CDR3 loop: CASSRTSGEGGETQYF. The CDR3 nucleotides read TGTGCCAGCAGCCGGACTAGCGGGGAAGGTGGGGAGACGCAGTACTTC.

The gene calls are TRBV5-5 and TRBJ1-5; D may be TRBD1 (5 bases). This CDR3 spans 17 amino acids. The germline V and J ends were trimmed by 4 bases and 4 bases, with 21 bases remaining between them. Germline V gives CDR1 SGHKS, CDR2 YYEKEE (reference sequence). CDR3 sequence: CASSQAGGGETNQPQHF. CDR3 bases: TGTGCCAGCAGCCAAGCTGGGGGAGGGGAGACGAATCAGCCCCAGCATTTT.

This chain connects TRBV20-1 to TRBJ2-7, with 9 positions matching TRBD1. V was pared by 6 bases and J by 6 bases, with 15 bases of the junction left unmatched. The V gene's germline CDR1 is DFQATT and CDR2 SNEGSKA (reference sequence). The CDR3 length is 15 residues. The DNA for the CDR3 is TGCAGTGCACAACCCCCCAGGGACAGGGAGTTCGAGCAGTACTTC. Translated, it gives CSAQPPRDREFEQYF.

This chain uses TRBV7-8 with TRBJ2-2, with 7 bases identical to TRBD2. This CDR3 has 15 residues. The germline V gene has CDR1 SGHVS and CDR2 FQNEAQ. The CDR3 sequence: CASGLLDSGVGKLFF. Here the CDR3 DNA reads TGTGCTAGTGGTCTCCTAGACAGCGGGGTCGGAAAGCTGTTTTTT.

This clonotype was counted many times. The chain couples TRBV6-1 to TRBJ2-7; TRBD1 or TRBD2 may be the D gene (5 bases each). The germline gives CDR1 MNHNS, CDR2 SASEGT. Trimming stripped 6 bases from V and 2 bases from J, with 17 bases between. The CDR3 length is 15 residues. Here the CDR3 reads CASSSPGRRPYEQYF. CDR3 sequence (DNA): TGTGCCAGCAGCTCACCGGGACGGAGACCCTACGAGCAGTACTTC.